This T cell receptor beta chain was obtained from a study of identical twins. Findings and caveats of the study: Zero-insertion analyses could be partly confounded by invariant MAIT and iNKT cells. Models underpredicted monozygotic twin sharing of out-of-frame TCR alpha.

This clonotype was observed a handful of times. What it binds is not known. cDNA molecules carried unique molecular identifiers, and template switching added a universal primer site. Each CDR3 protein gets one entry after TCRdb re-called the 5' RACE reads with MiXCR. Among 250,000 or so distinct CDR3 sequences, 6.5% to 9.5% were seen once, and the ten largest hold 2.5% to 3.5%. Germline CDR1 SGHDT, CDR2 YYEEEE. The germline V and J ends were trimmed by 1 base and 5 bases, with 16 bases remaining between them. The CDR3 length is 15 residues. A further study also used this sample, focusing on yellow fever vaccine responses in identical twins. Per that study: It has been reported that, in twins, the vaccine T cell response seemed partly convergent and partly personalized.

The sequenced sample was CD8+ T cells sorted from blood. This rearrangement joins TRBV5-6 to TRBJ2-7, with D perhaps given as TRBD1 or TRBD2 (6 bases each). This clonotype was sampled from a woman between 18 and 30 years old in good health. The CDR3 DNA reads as TGTGCCAGCAGCTTGACCGCAGGGGAGGAGGACGAGCAGTACTTC. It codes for CASSLTAGEEDEQYF. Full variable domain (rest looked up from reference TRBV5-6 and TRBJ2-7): DAGVTQSPTHLIKTRGQQVTLRCSPKSGHDTVSWYQQALGQGPQFIFQYYEEEERQRGNFPDRFSGHQFPNYSSELNVNALLLGDSALYLCASSLTAGEEDEQYFGPGTRLTVT.